The 2 T cell receptor beta chains presented below share a single source sample, sequenced in a study of a mutant IDH1 vaccine in newly diagnosed glioma. TCRdb keeps only in-frame clones here, not all; method: immunoSEQ multiplex PCR. The repertoire holds about 92,000 clones, with approximately 83% as singletons. Time point in this sample: baseline, week 1 (first vaccination visit). Treatment defined: pre-vaccination baseline after standard-of-care therapy. Sequencing was performed on PBMCs, taken from a glioma patient treated with radiotherapy, temozolomide or both. The receptor source for this set is a woman aged 45 to 65 with glioma.

This chain connects TRBV19 to TRBJ1-4; 8 bases are a match to TRBD1. V shed 6 bases, J shed 10 bases, and the junction held 10 bases outside the gene matches. Germline V gene lookup returns CDR1 LNHDA and CDR2 SQIVND (reference sequence). The CDR3 consists of 14 residues. In nucleotides, the CDR3 is TGTGCCAGTAGCCCAGGGACAGGCGCCGCAAAACTGTTTTTT. Translating gives CASSPGTGAAKLFF.

The genes are TRBV5-1 and TRBJ2-3; D gene unclear. The length of the CDR3 is 15 residues. Trimming left V 1 base short and J 2 bases short, with 11 bases between. CDR1 and CDR2 (germline): SGHRS, YFSETQ. The CDR3 DNA reads TGCGCCAGCAGCTTGACTCTGCTTCACACAGATACGCAGTATTTT. This sequence encodes CASSLTLLHTDTQYF.